A single sample gave rise to the 5 T cell receptor beta chains below, sequenced in a study of CD8+ T cells in alopecia areata. In each case, RNA was isolated and then reverse transcribed into cDNA as the sequencing template. Libraries were prepared by immunoSEQ multiplex PCR; TCRdb keeps only in-frame clonotypes and omits some of them. The sample contains almost 250,000 clones, under 70% of which appear only once. This specimen consisted of CD4+ T cells sorted from blood, obtained at week 0. Receptor source: a human donor with alopecia areata.

This rearrangement joins TRBV2 to TRBJ2-5; D unresolved. V gave up 6 bases and J gave up 2 bases, with 4 bases separating them. This CDR3 is built from 11 residues. Germline-derived CDR1 and CDR2 are SNHLY and FYNNEI. CDR3 protein: CASRAQETQYF. For the CDR3, the DNA is TGTGCCAGCAGGGCACAAGAGACCCAGTACTTC.

V and J are TRBV5-1 and TRBJ1-1; 7 bases map to TRBD1. In germline, CDR1 is SGHRS, CDR2 YFSETQ. V lost 6 bases to trimming and J lost 1 base; unmatched junction nucleotides: 12. The CDR3 consists of 16 residues. CDR3: CASTKTGPNSNTEAFF. CDR3 sequence (DNA): TGCGCCAGCACAAAGACAGGGCCCAACTCGAACACTGAAGCTTTCTTT.

This clone was detected only a few times. The chain carries TRBV30 and TRBJ2-1; D is possibly TRBD2 (6 bases). Germline CDR1 reads GTSNPN; CDR2 reads SVGIG (reference sequence). Trimming took 5 bases from V and 7 from J, leaving 15 bases between them. This CDR3 region has 13 residues. The CDR3, as DNA: TGTGCCTGGGGGACTTTGCGGGGAAATGAGCAGTTCTTC. It encodes CAWGTLRGNEQFF. Looking up the rest from reference TRBV30 and TRBJ2-1 gives the full variable domain: SQTIHQWPATLVQPVGSPLSLECTVEGTSNPNLYWYRQAAGRGLQLLFYSVGIGQISSEVPQNLSASRPQDRQFILSSKKLLLSDSGFYLCAWGTLRGNEQFFGPGTRLTVL.

This chain links TRBV2 with TRBJ2-1; D gene unclear. The CDR3 covers 14 residues. The germline gives CDR1 SNHLY, CDR2 FYNNEI. V lost 7 bases and J lost 0, with 10 bases in between. The chain's CDR3 is CASTTDPSYNEQFF. The DNA for the CDR3 is TGTGCCAGCACCACGGACCCCTCCTACAATGAGCAGTTCTTC.

Comments on this clone: This specimen includes other DNA sequences encoding the same CDR3. The chain combines TRBV10-3 with TRBJ2-3; D is perhaps TRBD2 (5 bases). Germline CDR1 reads ENHRY; CDR2 reads SYGVKD. The CDR3 is 12 residues long. V lost 11 bases to trimming and J lost 0 bases, with 9 bases between them. CDR3 residues: CASGLSTDTQYF. The CDR3 DNA is TGTGCCTCCGGACTGAGCACAGATACGCAGTATTTT.